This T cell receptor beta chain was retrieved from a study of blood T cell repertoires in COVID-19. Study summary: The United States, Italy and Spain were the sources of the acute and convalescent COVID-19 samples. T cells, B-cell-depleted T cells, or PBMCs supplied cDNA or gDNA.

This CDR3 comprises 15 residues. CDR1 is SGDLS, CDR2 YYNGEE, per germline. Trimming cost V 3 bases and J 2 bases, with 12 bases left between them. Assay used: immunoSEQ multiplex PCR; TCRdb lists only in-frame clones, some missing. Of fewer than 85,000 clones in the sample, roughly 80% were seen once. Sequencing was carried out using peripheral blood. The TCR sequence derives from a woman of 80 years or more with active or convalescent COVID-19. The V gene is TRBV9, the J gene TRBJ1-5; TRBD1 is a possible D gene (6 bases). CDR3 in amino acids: CASSGAAGGNQPQHF. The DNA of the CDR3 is TGTGCCAGCAGCGGGGCGGCAGGGGGCAATCAGCCCCAGCATTTT.